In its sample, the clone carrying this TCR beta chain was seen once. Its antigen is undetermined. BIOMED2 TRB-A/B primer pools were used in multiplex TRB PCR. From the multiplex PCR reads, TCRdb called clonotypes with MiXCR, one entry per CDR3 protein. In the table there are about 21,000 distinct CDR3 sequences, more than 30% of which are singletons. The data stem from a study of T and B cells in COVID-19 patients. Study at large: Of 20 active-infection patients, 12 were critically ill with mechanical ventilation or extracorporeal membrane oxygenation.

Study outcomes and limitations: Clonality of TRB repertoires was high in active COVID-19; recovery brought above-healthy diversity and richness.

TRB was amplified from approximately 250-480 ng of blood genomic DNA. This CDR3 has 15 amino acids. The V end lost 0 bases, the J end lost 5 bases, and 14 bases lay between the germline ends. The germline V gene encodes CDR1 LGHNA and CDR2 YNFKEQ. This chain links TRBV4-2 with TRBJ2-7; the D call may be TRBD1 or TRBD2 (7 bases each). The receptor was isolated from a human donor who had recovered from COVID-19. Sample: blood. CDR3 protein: CASSQDRGGGNEQYF. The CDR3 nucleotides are TGTGCCAGCAGCCAAGATCGGGGAGGGGGCAACGAGCAGTACTTC.